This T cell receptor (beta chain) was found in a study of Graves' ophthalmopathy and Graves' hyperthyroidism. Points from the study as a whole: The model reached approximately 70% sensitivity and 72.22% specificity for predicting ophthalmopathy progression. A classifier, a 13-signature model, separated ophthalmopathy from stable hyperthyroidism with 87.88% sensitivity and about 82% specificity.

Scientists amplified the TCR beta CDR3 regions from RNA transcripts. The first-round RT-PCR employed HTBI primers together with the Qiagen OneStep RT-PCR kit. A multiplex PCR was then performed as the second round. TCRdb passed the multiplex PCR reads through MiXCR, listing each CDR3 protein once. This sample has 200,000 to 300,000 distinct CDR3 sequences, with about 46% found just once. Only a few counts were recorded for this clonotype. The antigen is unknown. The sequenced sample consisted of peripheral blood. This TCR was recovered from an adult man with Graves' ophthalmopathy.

The CDR3 region has the DNA TGTGCCAGCAGCTTGGAAGGGACAGGGTACGACTACGAGCAGTACTTC. It specifies CASSLEGTGYDYEQYF. This chain connects TRBV5-5 to TRBJ2-7, with 9 bases lining up with TRBD1. Germline V lookup: CDR1 SGHKS, CDR2 YYEKEE (reference sequence). The CDR3 is 16 amino acids. The J segment lost 3 bases and the V segment lost 0 bases, leaving 7 bases of the junction unmatched.